These 2 T cell receptor beta chains share one sample of origin, sequenced in a study of beta chain features in type 1 diabetes. The authors reverse transcribed all of the isolated RNA, so sequencing captured expressed TCRB transcripts. The protocol was immunoSEQ multiplex PCR, while the TCRdb copy is restricted to in-frame clones and leaves out a portion. This sample has approximately 470,000 clones, with approximately 30% found just once. Sequenced input: naive CD4+ T cells from blood. Receptor source: a man in his late teens or twenties in good health.

This chain links TRBV30 with TRBJ2-3; D possibly matches TRBD1 or TRBD2 (5 bases each). The CDR3 sequence is 14 residues long. Germline loops: CDR1 GTSNPN, CDR2 SVGIG (reference sequence). Trimming took off 4 bases at V and 2 bases at J, with 13 bases between the two ends. The DNA of the CDR3 is TGTGCCTGGACCAGGGAGCCAACCACAGATACGCAGTATTTT. Translated, it gives CAWTREPTTDTQYF. Looking up the rest from reference TRBV30 and TRBJ2-3 gives the full variable domain: SQTIHQWPATLVQPVGSPLSLECTVEGTSNPNLYWYRQAAGRGLQLLFYSVGIGQISSEVPQNLSASRPQDRQFILSSKKLLLSDSGFYLCAWTREPTTDTQYFGPGTRLTVL.

This rearrangement joins TRBV7-9 to TRBJ2-5; D uncertain. The DNA end is a closer match to TRBJ2-7, so the J assignment may be wrong. Looked up from germline, CDR1 is SEHNR and CDR2 is FQNEAQ (reference sequence). The CDR3 has 12 residues. This CDR3 is CASSLDVLEQYF. Written as DNA, the CDR3 is TGTGCCAGCAGCTTAGATGTGCTCGAGCAGTACTTC.